What follows are 21 T cell receptor beta chains derived from one specimen sequenced in a study of blood T cell repertoires in COVID-19. Assay: immunoSEQ multiplex PCR; the TCRdb copy retains only in-frame clones and omits some. This sample has about 70,000 clones, with around nine tenths found just once. The sample consisted of peripheral blood. These receptor sequences come from a human donor in a cohort sampled during active COVID-19.

The CDR3 DNA follows: TGCAGTGTTGCGACAGGTCGTGGCTACACCTTC. Amino acids: CSVATGRGYTF. V and J are TRBV20-1 and TRBJ1-2; weak D call: TRBD1 (6 bases). Trimming shortened V by 7 bases and J by 7 bases, and 13 bases separated the two germline ends. Germline V gene sequence: CDR1 DFQATT, CDR2 SNEGSKA (reference sequence). The CDR3 contains 11 residues.

The chain uses TRBV7-2 and TRBJ1-6; D call uncertain. The ends were cut back, 1 base at V and 0 bases at J, with 10 bases in the middle. CDR1 SGHTA and CDR2 FQGNSA come from the germline V gene. This CDR3 comprises 17 residues. CDR3 in DNA: TGTGCCAGCAGCTTAGAGTCCCTGAGCTCCTATAATTCACCCCTCCACTTT. Translated, it gives CASSLESLSSYNSPLHF. The full variable domain, rest sourced from reference TRBV7-2 and TRBJ1-6, is GAGVSQSPSNKVTEKGKDVELRCDPISGHTALYWYRQSLGQGLEFLIYFQGNSAPDKSGLPSDRFSAERTGGSVSTLTIQRTQQEDSAVYLCASSLESLSSYNSPLHFGNGTRLTVT.

Only a few counts were recorded for this clone. The rearrangement joins TRBV28 to TRBJ1-3; tentatively, D is TRBD1 (6 bases). The ends were cut back, 1 base at V and 2 bases at J, with 12 bases in the middle. Germline-derived CDR1 and CDR2 are MDHEN and SYDVKM. The CDR3 contains 16 residues. In DNA, the CDR3 is TGTGCCAGCAGTTTATTTGTAACAGGGACTGGAAACACCATATATTTT. Protein sequence: CASSLFVTGTGNTIYF.

The chain carries TRBV18 and TRBJ1-4; the D is unclear. The CDR3 is 13 residues long. The V end was cut by 1 base, the J end by 8 bases, with 8 bases between. Germline V gene data show CDR1 as KGHSH and CDR2 as LQKENI. The CDR3 bases are TGTGCCAGCTCACCACTGGGCAGCGAAAAACTGTTTTTT. This codes for CASSPLGSEKLFF.

The J gene is TRBJ2-1, the V gene TRBV28; D remains unclear. Germline V gene sequence: CDR1 MDHEN, CDR2 SYDVKM. Trimming took off 4 bases at V and 12 bases at J, with 7 bases between the two ends. The CDR3 extends over 10 amino acids. CDR3 loop: CASSSRRQFF. CDR3 coding DNA: TGTGCCAGCAGTTCCCGTAGGCAGTTCTTC.

The chain links TRBV11-2 to TRBJ1-4; 7 bases match TRBD1. The CDR3 is 14 amino acids. V lost 5 bases to trimming and J lost 11 bases; unmatched junction nucleotides: 11. CDR1 and CDR2 from the germline V gene are SGHAT and FQNNGV. The CDR3 nucleotides read TGTGCCAGCAGCCGGGACAGACAGGCTTCTAAACTGTTTTTT. Amino acid sequence: CASSRDRQASKLFF.

The chain has TRBV19 and TRBJ2-2; 9 nucleotides agree with TRBD1. The length of the CDR3 is 17 residues. The J segment lost 4 bases and the V segment lost 7 bases, leaving 13 bases of the junction unmatched. Germline V gives CDR1 LNHDA, CDR2 SQIVND (reference sequence). The CDR3: CASIPAGGTGITGELFF. The CDR3 coding sequence is TGTGCCAGTATTCCAGCAGGAGGGACAGGGATCACCGGGGAGCTGTTTTTT. Looking up the rest from reference TRBV19 and TRBJ2-2 gives the full variable domain: DGGITQSPKYLFRKEGQNVTLSCEQNLNHDAMYWYRQDPGQGLRLIYYSQIVNDFQKGDIAEGYSVSREKKESFPLTVTSAQKNPTAFYLCASIPAGGTGITGELFFGEGSRLTVL.

The chain employs TRBV19 and TRBJ1-1; the D gene is possibly TRBD1 (6 bases). Germline lookup yields CDR1 LNHDA and CDR2 SQIVND (reference sequence). This CDR3 is 13 amino acids long. V lost 5 bases and J 10 bases, leaving 17 bases between the germline ends. CDR3 loop: CASSVGLGARAFF. The CDR3 region has the DNA TGTGCCAGTAGTGTCGGGCTGGGGGCGCGAGCTTTCTTT.

The chain links TRBV10-1 to TRBJ1-1; D gene ambiguous. V was clipped by 6 bases and J by 7 bases, with 12 bases between them. Germline loops: CDR1 WNHNN, CDR2 SYGVQD (reference sequence). The CDR3 consists of 12 residues. CDR3 region: CASSEDGLEAFF. CDR3 sequence (DNA): TGCGCCAGCAGCGAGGACGGACTTGAAGCTTTCTTT.

This clone was seen more than once but under ten times. The rearrangement joins TRBV6-5 to TRBJ2-7, with 8 bases lining up with TRBD1. V lost 6 bases, J lost 2 bases, and 3 bases stayed unmatched. The CDR3 is 13 amino acids. Per germline, CDR1 MNHEY and CDR2 SVGAGI. Here the CDR3 reads CASRRDRPYEQYF. The CDR3 DNA sequence: TGTGCCAGCAGGAGGGACAGGCCCTACGAGCAGTACTTC.

The V and J genes are TRBV3-1 (or the pseudogene TRBV3-2) and TRBJ2-1, with TRBD2 matching over 10 bases. J was trimmed by 3 bases and V by 1 base; bases with no gene match: 3. The CDR3 extends over 16 amino acids. Looked up from germline, CDR1 is LGHDT and CDR2 is YNNKEL (reference sequence). The CDR3 protein is CASSQVGLAVYNEQFF. The DNA of the CDR3 is TGTGCCAGCAGCCAAGTAGGACTAGCGGTCTACAATGAGCAGTTCTTC.

This clone was seen a handful of times. The J gene is TRBJ1-5, the V gene TRBV4-2; TRBD1 is a possible D gene (6 bases). This CDR3 contains 19 residues. Germline CDR1 is LGHNA and CDR2 is YNFKEQ. The V end lost 4 bases, the J end lost 6 bases, and 28 bases lay between the germline ends. In DNA form, the CDR3 reads TGTGCCAGCAGCCGATCACAAGGGGGAGGGACGCCCGGCAGTCAGCCCCAGCATTTT. It yields the protein CASSRSQGGGTPGSQPQHF.

The chain links TRBV7-2 to TRBJ2-3, with 10 nucleotides matching TRBD2. CDR1 is SGHTA and CDR2 is FQGNSA in the germline V gene. Trimming took 6 bases from V and 3 from J; bases not matched to a gene: 9. The CDR3 runs to 16 residues. CDR3 residues: CASRPLAGRETDTQYF. The CDR3 nucleotides are TGTGCCAGCAGACCACTAGCGGGAAGGGAGACAGATACGCAGTATTTT.

The chain combines TRBV15 with TRBJ2-7; 9 nucleotides line up with TRBD1. V shed 0 bases and J 4 bases; nucleotides not matched to a gene: 4. The CDR3 is 15 amino acids. Looked up from germline, CDR1 is LNHNV and CDR2 is YYDKDF (reference sequence). As DNA, the CDR3 is TGTGCCACCAGCAGAGAAGGGACAGGGCTGTACGAGCAGTACTTC. Its translation is CATSREGTGLYEQYF. Looking up the rest from reference TRBV15 and TRBJ2-7 gives the full variable domain: DAMVIQNPRYQVTQFGKPVTLSCSQTLNHNVMYWYQQKSSQAPKLLFHYYDKDFNNEADTPDNFQSRRPNTSFCFLDIRSPGLGDTAMYLCATSREGTGLYEQYFGPGTRLTVT.

The V gene is TRBV4-1, the J gene TRBJ2-1, with a weak D call TRBD1 (6 bases). Germline CDR1 and CDR2: MGHRA and YSYEKL. V was trimmed by 3 bases and J by 6 bases, leaving 12 bases between them. CDR3 length: 14 residues. The CDR3 coding sequence is TGCGCCAGCAGCCAGTCATCAGGGGTCAATGAGCAGTTCTTC. Amino acids: CASSQSSGVNEQFF.

The chain has TRBV5-1 and TRBJ2-5; 8 bases fit TRBD1. This CDR3 spans 14 amino acids. Germline loops: CDR1 SGHRS, CDR2 YFSETQ. The J segment lost 1 base and the V segment lost 6 bases, leaving 5 bases of the junction unmatched. The CDR3 coding sequence is TGCGCCAGCACCCCCGGGACAGGCCAAGAGACCCAGTACTTC. This gives the protein CASTPGTGQETQYF.

This clone has only a few counts. V usage is TRBV6-5 and J usage is TRBJ1-5; 8 bases line up with TRBD1. CDR1 is MNHEY and CDR2 is SVGAGI in the germline V gene. V gave up 4 bases and J gave up 6 bases; unmatched junction bases: 8. The CDR3 is made up of 15 amino acids. Here the CDR3 reads CASSSSTGESQPQHF. The CDR3 coding sequence is TGTGCCAGCAGTTCCTCGACAGGGGAGAGTCAGCCCCAGCATTTT.

This rearrangement joins TRBV5-1 to TRBJ2-6; 8 positions match TRBD1. V lost 4 bases and J lost 2; bases outside the gene matches: 8. The CDR3 has 17 amino acids. The germline gives CDR1 SGHRS, CDR2 YFSETQ. In nucleotides, the CDR3 is TGCGCCAGCAGCCCATTCCAGGGGGCACCTGGGGCCAACGTCCTGACTTTC. Its translation: CASSPFQGAPGANVLTF.

This chain connects TRBV28 to TRBJ2-5; D is unclear. The length of the CDR3 is 11 residues. The germline V gene has CDR1 MDHEN and CDR2 SYDVKM. Trimming shortened V by 8 bases and J by 4 bases, and 8 bases separated the two germline ends. The CDR3: CASWARETQYF. The DNA of the CDR3 is TGTGCCAGCTGGGCGAGAGAGACCCAGTACTTC. The variable domain in full, completed from reference TRBV28 and TRBJ2-5, reads DVKVTQSSRYLVKRTGEKVFLECVQDMDHENMFWYRQDPGLGLRLIYFSYDVKMKEKGDIPEGYSVSREKKERFSLILESASTNQTSMYLCASWARETQYFGPGTRLLVL.

J is TRBJ1-1 and V is TRBV28, with a possible D match to TRBD1 (6 bases). The CDR3 totals 15 residues. The ends were cut back, 4 bases at V and 1 base at J, with 13 bases in the middle. CDR1 is MDHEN, CDR2 SYDVKM, per germline. The CDR3 spells CASSSLPQGNTEAFF. The CDR3 nucleotides are TGTGCCAGCAGTTCCCTCCCACAGGGGAACACTGAAGCTTTCTTT.

J is TRBJ2-7 and V is TRBV6-5; weak D call: TRBD2 (5 bases). The CDR3 loop spans 13 amino acids. The germline gives CDR1 MNHEY, CDR2 SVGAGI. V was shortened by 7 bases and J by 7 bases, with 17 bases between the two germline ends. CDR3 bases: TGTGCCAGCAAGAGCCAGCGGCTAGGGGAGCAGTACTTC. Its protein product is CASKSQRLGEQYF.